This T cell receptor beta chain is from a study of blood T cells in healthy people across ages. Study outcomes and limitations: In long-lived donors, naive CD4+ cell counts and diversity exceeded those of aged donors.

Comments on this clonotype: Its specificity is not known.

PCR was performed a second time for about 7 to 11 cycles using a sample-barcoded 5' primer and a J-beta primer mix. Each cDNA molecule carried a tag from a template-switch adaptor that contained 12 random nucleotides. A single record per CDR3 protein comes from TCRdb applying MiXCR to the 5' RACE reads. The table includes around 870,000 distinct CDR3 sequences, 25% to 30% detected once. V was pared by 3 bases and J by 9 bases, with 15 bases between. Germline V gives CDR1 DFQATT, CDR2 SNEGSKA (reference sequence). The CDR3 runs 14 residues. The origin of this receptor is a woman older than 75 in good health. The V call is TRBV20-1, the J call TRBJ1-6; tentatively, D is TRBD1 (6 bases). The source material was blood. CDR3 loop: CSASTGRVGSPLHF. DNA for the CDR3: TGCAGTGCTAGTACAGGGAGAGTGGGTTCACCCCTCCACTTT.